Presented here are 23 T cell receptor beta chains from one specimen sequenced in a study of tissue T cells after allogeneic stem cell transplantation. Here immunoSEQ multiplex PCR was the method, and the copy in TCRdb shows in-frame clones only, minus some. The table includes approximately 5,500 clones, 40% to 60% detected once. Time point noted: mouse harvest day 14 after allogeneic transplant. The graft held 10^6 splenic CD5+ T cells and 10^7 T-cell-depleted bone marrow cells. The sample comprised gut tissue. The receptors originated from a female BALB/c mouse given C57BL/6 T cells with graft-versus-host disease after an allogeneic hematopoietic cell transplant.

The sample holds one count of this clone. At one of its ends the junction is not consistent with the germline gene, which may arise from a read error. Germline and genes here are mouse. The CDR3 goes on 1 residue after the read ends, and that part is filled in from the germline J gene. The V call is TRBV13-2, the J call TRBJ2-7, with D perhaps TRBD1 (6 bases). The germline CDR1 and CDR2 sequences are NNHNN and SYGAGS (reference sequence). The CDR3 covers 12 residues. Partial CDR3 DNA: TGTGCCAGCAGTGATGTCAGGGGAGAACAGTAC. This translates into CASSDVRGEQY. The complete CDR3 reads CASSDVRGEQYF.

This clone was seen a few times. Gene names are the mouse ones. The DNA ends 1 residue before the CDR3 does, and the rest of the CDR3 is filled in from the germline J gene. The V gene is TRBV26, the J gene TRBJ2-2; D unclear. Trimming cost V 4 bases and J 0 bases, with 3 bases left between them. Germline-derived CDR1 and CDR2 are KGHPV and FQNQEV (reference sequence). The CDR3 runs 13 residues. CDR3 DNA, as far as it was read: TGTGCCAGCAGTCGGGCAAACACCGGGCAGCTCTAC. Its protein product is CASSRANTGQLY. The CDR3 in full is CASSRANTGQLYF.

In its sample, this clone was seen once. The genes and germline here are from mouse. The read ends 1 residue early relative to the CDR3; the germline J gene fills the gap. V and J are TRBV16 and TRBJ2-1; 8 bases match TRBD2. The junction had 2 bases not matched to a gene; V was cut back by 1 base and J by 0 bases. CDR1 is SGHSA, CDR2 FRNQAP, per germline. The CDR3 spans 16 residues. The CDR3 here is CASSLAWGDNYAEQFF. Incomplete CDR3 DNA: TGTGCAAGCAGCTTAGCCTGGGGGGATAACTATGCTGAGCAGTTC. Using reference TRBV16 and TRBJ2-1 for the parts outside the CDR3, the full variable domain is NAGVIQTPRHKVTGKGQEATLWCEPISGHSAVFWYRQTIVQGLEFLTYFRNQAPIDDSGMPKERFSAQMPNQSHSTLKIQSTQPQDSAVYLCASSLAWGDNYAEQFFGPGTRLTVL.

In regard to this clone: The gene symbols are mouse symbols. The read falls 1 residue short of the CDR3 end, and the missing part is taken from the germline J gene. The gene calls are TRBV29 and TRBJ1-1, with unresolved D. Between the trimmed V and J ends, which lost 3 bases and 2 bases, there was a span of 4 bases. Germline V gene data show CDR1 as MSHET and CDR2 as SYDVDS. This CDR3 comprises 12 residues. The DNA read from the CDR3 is TGTGCTAGCAGTTTTCCCAACACAGAAGTCTTC. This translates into CASSFPNTEVF. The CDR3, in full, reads CASSFPNTEVFF.

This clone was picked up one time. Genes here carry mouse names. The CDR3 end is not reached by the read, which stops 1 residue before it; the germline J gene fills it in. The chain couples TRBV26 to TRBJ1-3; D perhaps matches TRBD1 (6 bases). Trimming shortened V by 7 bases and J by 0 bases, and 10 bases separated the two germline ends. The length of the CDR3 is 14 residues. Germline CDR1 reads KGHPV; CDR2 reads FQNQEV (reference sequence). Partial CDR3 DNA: TGTGCCAGCACCCGGGACAATTCTGGAAATACGCTCTAT. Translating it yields CASTRDNSGNTLY. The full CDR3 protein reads CASTRDNSGNTLYF.

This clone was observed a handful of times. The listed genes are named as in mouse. CDR3 bases read: TGTGCCAGCAGCTGGGACAGGGGGACCAACGAAAGATTATTT. Its protein is CASSWDRGTNERLF. The entire CDR3 sequence reads CASSWDRGTNERLFF. The chain couples TRBV3 to TRBJ1-4; 11 nucleotides line up with TRBD1. The CDR3 extends 1 residue past the end of the read, so its final part is completed from the germline J gene. Trimming at V came to 4 bases and at J to 3 bases, leaving 1 base not matched to a gene. The CDR3 totals 15 residues. Per germline, CDR1 SNHLY and CDR2 FYNGKV (reference sequence).

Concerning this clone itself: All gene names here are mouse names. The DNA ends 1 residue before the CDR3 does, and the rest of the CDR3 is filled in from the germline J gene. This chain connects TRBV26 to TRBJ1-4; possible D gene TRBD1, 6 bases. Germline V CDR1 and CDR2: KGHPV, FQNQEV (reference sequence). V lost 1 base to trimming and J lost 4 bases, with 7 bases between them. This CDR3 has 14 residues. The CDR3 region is CASSLWGRNERLFF. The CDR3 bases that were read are TGTGCCAGCAGTCTGTGGGGGCGCAACGAAAGATTATTT. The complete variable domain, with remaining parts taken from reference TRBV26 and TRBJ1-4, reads NSKVIQTPRYLVKGQGQKAKMRCIPEKGHPVVFWYQQNKNNEFKFLINFQNQEVLQQIDMTEKRFSAECPSNSPCSLEIQSSEAGDSALYLCASSLWGRNERLFFGHGTKLSVL.

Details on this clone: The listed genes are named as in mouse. CDR3 sequence: CASSPTGYAEQFF. CDR3 bases read: TGTGCCAGCAGTCCCACAGGGTATGCTGAGCAGTTC. J is TRBJ2-1 and V is TRBV26; D perhaps matches TRBD1 (6 bases). The sequenced fragment ends 1 residue before the CDR3 boundary, so the rest is inferred from the germline J gene. The CDR3 has 13 residues. Trimming stripped 4 bases from V and 4 bases from J, with 8 bases between. The V gene's germline CDR1 is KGHPV and CDR2 FQNQEV (reference sequence).

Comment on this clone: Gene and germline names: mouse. CDR3 DNA, as far as it was read: TGTGCCAGCGGTGACACAGGGTTTTCTGGAAATACGCTCTAT. Its protein is CASGDTGFSGNTLY. The whole CDR3 sequence reads CASGDTGFSGNTLYF. The chain employs TRBV13-2 and TRBJ1-3, with TRBD1 as a possible D gene (6 bases). Sequencing ends 1 residue short of the CDR3 end; the germline J gene provides the rest. CDR3 size: 15 residues. Germline CDR1 and CDR2: NNHNN and SYGAGS (reference sequence). Trimming took 2 bases from V and 0 from J, leaving 9 bases between them.

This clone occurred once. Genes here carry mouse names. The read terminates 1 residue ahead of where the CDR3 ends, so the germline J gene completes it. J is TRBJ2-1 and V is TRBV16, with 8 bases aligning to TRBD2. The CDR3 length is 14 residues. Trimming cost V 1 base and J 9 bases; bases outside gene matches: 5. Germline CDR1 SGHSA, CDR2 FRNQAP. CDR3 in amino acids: CASSLAGGRDEQFF. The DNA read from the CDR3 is TGTGCAAGCAGCTTAGCTGGGGGGCGGGATGAGCAGTTC.

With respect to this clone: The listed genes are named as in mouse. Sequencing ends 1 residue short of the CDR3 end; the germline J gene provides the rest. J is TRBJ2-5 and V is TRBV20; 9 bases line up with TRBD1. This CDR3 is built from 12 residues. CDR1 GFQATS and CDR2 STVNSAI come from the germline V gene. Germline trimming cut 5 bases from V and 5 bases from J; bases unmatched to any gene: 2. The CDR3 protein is CGAHRGRDTQYF. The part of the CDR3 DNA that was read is TGTGGTGCTCACAGGGGGCGAGACACCCAGTAC.

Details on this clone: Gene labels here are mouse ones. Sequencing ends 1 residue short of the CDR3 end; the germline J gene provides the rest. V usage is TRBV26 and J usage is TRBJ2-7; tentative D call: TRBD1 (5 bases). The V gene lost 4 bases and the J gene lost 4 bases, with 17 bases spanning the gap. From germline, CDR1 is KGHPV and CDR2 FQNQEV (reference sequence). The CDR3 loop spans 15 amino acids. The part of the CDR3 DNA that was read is TGTGCCAGCAGTCCCGAGGGGAGAGATTTATATGAACAGTAC. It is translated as CASSPEGRDLYEQY. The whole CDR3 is CASSPEGRDLYEQYF. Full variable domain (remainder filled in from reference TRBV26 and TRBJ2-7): NSKVIQTPRYLVKGQGQKAKMRCIPEKGHPVVFWYQQNKNNEFKFLINFQNQEVLQQIDMTEKRFSAECPSNSPCSLEIQSSEAGDSALYLCASSPEGRDLYEQYFGPGTRLTVL.

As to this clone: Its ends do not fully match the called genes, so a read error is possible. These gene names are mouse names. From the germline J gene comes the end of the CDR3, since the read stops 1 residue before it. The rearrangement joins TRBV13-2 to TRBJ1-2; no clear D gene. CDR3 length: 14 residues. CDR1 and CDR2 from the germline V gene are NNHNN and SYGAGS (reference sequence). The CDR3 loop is CASSDPHTNSDYTF. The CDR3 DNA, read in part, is TGTGCCAGCAGTGATCCCCACACAAACTCCGACTACACC.

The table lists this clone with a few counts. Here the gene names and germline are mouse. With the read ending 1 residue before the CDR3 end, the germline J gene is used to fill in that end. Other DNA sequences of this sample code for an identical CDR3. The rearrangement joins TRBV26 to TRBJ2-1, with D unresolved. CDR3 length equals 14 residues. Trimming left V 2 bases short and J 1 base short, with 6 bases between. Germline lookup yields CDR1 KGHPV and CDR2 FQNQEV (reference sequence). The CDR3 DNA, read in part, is TGTGCCAGCAGTCTGGGGCAGAACTATGCTGAGCAGTTC. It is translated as CASSLGQNYAEQF. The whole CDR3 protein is CASSLGQNYAEQFF.

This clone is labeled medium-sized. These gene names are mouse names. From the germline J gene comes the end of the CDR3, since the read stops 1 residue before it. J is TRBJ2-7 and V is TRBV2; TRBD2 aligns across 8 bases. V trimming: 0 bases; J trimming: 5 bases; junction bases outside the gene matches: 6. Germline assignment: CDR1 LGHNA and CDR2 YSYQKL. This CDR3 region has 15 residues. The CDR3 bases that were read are TGTGCCAGCAGCCAAGATCGGCTGGGGGGAGATGAACAGTAC. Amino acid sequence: CASSQDRLGGDEQY. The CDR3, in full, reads CASSQDRLGGDEQYF.

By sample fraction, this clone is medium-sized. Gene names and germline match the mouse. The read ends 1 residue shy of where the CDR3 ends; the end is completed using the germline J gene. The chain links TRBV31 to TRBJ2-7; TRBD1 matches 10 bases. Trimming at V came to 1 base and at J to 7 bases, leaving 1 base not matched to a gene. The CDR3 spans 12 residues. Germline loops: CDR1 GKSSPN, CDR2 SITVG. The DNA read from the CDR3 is TGTGCCTGGAGTCGGGACAGGGGAGAACAGTAC. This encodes CAWSRDRGEQY. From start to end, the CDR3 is CAWSRDRGEQYF.

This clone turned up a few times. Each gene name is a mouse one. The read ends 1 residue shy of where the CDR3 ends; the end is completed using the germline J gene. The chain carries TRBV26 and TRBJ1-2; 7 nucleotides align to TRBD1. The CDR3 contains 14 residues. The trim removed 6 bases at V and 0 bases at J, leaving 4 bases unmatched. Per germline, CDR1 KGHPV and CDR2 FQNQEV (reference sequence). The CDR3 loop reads CASRDRPTNSDYTF. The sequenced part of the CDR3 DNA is TGTGCCAGCAGGGACAGGCCCACAAACTCCGACTACACC.

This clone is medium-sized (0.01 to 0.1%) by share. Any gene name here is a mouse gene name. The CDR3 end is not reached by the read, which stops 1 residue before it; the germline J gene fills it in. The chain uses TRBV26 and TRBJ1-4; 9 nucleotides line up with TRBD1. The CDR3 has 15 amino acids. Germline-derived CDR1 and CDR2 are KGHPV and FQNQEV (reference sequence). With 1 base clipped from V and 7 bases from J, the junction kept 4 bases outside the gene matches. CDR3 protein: CASSLWTGEGERLFF. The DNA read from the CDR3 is TGTGCCAGCAGTCTGTGGACAGGGGAGGGCGAAAGATTATTT.

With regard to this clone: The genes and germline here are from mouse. CDR3 residues: CASSLRDWGQYF. Incomplete CDR3 DNA: TGTGCCAGCTCTCTCCGGGACTGGGGCCAGTAC. The V gene is TRBV12-1, the J gene TRBJ2-5; 10 bases match TRBD2. The read falls 1 residue short of the CDR3 end, and the missing part is taken from the germline J gene. This CDR3 has 12 residues. V was pared by 0 bases and J by 11 bases, with 1 base of the junction left unmatched. The germline gives CDR1 SGHSN, CDR2 HYEKVE.

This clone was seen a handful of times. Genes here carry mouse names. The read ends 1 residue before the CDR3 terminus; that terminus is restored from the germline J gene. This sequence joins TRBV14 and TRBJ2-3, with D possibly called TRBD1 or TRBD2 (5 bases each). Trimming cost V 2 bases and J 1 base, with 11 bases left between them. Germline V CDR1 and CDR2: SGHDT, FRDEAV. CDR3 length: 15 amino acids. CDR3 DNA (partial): TGTGCCAGCAGTTTGACGGGGCGGGGTGCAGAAACGCTGTAT. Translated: CASSLTGRGAETLY. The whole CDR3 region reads CASSLTGRGAETLYF.

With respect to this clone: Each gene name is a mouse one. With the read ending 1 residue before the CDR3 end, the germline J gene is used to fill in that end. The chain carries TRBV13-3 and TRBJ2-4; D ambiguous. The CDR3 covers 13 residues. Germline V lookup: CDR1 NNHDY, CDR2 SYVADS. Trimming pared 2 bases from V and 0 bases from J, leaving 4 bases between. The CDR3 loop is CASSEQSQNTLYF. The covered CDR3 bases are TGTGCCAGCAGTGAACAGAGTCAAAACACCTTGTAC.

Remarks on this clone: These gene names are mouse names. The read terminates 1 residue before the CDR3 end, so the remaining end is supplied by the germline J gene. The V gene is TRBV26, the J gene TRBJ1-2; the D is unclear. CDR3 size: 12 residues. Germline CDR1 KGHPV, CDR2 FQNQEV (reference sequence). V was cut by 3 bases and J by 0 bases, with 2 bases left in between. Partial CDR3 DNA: TGTGCCAGCAGTCTTTCAAACTCCGACTACACC. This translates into CASSLSNSDYT. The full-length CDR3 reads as CASSLSNSDYTF.

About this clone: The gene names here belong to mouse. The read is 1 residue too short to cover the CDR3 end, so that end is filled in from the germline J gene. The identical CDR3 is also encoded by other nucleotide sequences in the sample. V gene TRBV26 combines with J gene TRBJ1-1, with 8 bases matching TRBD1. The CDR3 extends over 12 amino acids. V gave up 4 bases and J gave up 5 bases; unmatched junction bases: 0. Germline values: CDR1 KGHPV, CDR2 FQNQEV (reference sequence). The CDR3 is CASSRQGTEVFF. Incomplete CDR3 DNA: TGTGCCAGCAGTCGACAGGGGACAGAAGTCTTC.